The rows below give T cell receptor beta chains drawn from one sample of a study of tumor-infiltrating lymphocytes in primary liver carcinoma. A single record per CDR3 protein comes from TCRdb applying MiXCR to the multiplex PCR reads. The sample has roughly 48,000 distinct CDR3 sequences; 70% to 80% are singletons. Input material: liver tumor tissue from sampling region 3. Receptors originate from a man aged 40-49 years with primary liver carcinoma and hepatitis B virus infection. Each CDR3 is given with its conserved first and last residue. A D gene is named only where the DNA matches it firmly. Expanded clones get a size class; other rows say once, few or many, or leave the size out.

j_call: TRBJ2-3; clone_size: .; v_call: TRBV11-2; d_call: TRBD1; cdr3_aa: CGSSLEQGWTDTQYF; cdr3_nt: TGTGGCAGCAGCTTAGAACAGGGGTGGACAGATACGCAGTATTTT
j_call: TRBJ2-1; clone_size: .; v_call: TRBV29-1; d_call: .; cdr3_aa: CSVVRRANDEQLF; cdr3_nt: TGCAGCGTTGTTAGGAGGGCGAACGATGAGCAGCTCTTC
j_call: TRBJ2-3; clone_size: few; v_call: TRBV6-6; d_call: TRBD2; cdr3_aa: CASRPRATSLADTQYF; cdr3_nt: TGTGCCAGTAGGCCCCGCGCGACTAGCCTCGCAGATACGCAGTATTTT
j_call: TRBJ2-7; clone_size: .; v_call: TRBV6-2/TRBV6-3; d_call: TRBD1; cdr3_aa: CDSSSGQSSCEQYF; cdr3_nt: TGTGACAGCAGCTCGGGACAGAGCTCCTGCGAGCAGTACTTC
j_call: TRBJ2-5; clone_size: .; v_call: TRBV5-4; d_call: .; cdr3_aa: CTSSRGRRLETQYF; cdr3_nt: TGTACCAGTAGCCGGGGACGGCGGTTAGAGACCCAGTACTTC
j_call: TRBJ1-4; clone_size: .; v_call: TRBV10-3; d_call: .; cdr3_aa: CVISPGTGDNEKLFF; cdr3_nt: TGTGTCATCAGTCCCGGGACGGGGGATAATGAAAAACTGTTTTTT
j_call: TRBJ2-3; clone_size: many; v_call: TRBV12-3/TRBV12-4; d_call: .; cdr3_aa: CASSQGLSTDTQYF; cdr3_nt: TGTGCCAGCAGTCAGGGTTTGTCCACAGATACGCAGTATTTT
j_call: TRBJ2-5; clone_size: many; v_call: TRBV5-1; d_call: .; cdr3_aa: CASGEETQYF; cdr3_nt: TGCGCCAGCGGCGAGGAGACCCAGTACTTC
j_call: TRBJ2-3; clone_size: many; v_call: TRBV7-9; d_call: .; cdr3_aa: CASSWRDGYTDTQYF; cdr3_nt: TGTGCCAGCAGCTGGAGGGACGGATACACAGATACGCAGTATTTT
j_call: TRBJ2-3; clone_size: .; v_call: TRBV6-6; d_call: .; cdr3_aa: CAISSPSGDTQYF; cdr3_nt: TGTGCCATCAGTTCCCCCAGCGGCGATACCCAGTATTTT
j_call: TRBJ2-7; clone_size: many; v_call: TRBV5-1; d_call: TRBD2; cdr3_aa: CASSLGGSSYEQYF; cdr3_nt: TGCGCCAGCAGCTTGGGCGGGAGCTCCTACGAGCAGTACTTC
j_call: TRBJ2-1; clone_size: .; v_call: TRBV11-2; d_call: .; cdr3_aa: CANSPEHDEQFF; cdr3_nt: TGTGCCAACAGCCCGGAGCACGATGAGCAGTTCTTC
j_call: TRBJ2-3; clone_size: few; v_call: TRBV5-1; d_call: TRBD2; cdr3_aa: CASSLAGGHTDTQYF; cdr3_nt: TGTGCCAGCAGCTTAGCGGGAGGGCACACAGATACGCAGTATTTT
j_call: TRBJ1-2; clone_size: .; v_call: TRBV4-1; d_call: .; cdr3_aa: CVSSETANYGYAF; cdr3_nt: TGCGTCAGCAGCGAGACGGCTAACTATGGCTACGCCTTC
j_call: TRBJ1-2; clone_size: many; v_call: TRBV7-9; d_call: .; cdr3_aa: CASREGDYGYTF; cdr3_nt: TGTGCCAGCAGGGAAGGAGACTATGGCTACACCTTC
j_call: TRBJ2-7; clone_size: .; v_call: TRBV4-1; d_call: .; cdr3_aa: CASSQARRAYEQYF; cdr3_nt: TGCGCCAGCAGCCAGGCCCGACGAGCCTACGAGCAGTACTTC
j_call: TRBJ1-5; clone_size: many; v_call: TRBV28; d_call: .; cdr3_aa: CASSLTRDNQPQHF; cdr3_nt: TGTGCCAGCAGTTTAACCAGGGACAATCAGCCCCAGCATTTT
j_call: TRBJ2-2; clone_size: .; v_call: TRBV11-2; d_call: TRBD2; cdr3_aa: CDSSLVALAGIGEPFF; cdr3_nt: TGTGATAGCAGCTTAGTGGCGCTAGCGGGAATCGGGGAGCCGTTTTTT
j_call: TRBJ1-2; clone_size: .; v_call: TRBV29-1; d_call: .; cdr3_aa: CSVYNPNDHYGCTF; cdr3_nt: .
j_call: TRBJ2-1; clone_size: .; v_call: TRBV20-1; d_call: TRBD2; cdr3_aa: CSARNPGGRALIF; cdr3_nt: TGCAGTGCTAGAAATCCTGGCGGGAGGGCCTTGATCTTC
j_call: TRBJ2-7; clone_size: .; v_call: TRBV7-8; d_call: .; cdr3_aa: CASRRDTSYEQYF; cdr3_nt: TGTGCCAGCAGGAGGGACACATCCTACGAGCAGTACTTC
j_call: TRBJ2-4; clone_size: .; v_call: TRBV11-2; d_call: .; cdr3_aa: CASSPHWGWDIQYF; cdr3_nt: TGTGCCAGCAGCCCCCATTGGGGGTGGGACATCCAGTACTTC
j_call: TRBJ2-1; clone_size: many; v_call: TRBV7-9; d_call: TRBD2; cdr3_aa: CASSPRGGSSYNEQFF; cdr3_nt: TGTGCCAGCAGCCCTCGGGGGGGAAGCTCCTACAATGAGCAGTTCTTC